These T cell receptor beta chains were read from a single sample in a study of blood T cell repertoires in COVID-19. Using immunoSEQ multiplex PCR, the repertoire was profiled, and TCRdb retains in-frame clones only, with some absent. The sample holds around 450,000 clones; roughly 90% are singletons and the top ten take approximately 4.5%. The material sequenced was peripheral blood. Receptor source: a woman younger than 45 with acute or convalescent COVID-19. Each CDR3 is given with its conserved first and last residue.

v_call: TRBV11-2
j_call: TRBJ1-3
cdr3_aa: CASSLSQVYNTIYF

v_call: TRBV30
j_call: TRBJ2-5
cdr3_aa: CAWSDGLGETQYF

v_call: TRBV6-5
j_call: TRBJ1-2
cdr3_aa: CATGQGYAYGYTF

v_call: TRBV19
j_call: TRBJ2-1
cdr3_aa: CASSTADSYNEQFF

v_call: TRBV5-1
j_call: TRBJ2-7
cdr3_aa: CASRPWGQGNAEQYF

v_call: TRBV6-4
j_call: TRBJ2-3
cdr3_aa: CASSETSGGAIDTQYF

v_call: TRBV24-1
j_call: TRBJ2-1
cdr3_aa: CATSALESGTGVYNEQFF

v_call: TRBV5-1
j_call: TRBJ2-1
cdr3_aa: CASSFRLAGGHNEQFF

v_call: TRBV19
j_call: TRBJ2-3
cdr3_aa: CASSDRGETDTQYF

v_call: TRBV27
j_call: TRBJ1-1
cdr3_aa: CASRGTGAMNTEAFF

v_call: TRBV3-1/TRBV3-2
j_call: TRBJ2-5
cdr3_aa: CASSHQRAGLETQYF

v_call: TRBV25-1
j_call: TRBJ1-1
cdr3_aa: CASSGSGGTEAFF

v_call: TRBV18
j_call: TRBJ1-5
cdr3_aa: CASSPDSGTGDGQPQHF

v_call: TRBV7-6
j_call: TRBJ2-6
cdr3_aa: CASSLQTTGANVLTF

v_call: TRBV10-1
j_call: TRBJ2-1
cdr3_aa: CASSDPNNQRGGFGEQFF

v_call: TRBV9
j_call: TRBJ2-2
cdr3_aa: CASSGLAGGQNTGELFF

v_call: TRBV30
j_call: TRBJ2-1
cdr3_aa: CAWSAGHRMYNEQFF

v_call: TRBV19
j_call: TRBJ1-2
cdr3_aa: CASSFPTGGDYGYTF

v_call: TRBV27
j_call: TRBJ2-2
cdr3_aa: CASSSYSTGELFF

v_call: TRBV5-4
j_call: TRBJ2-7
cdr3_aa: CASSTSRTGPYEQYF